This T cell receptor beta chain was retrieved from a study of vaccination effects on CD4 cells after COVID-19. Looking at the study overall: ViraFEST expansion of antigen-specific CD4+ T cells with viral peptide pools preceded sequencing. Convalescent patients (n = two) were sampled 16 days and one week prevaccination.

The assay was immunoSEQ multiplex PCR, and TCRdb's table has in-frame clones only and misses some. The repertoire holds about 64,000 clones, with 72% as singletons. Culturing for more than 9 days preceded CD4+ T cell isolation. IL-2 medium supplanted half the medium on days 3 and 7. Comments on this clone: No antigen is known for it. Its ends do not fully match the called genes, so a read error is possible.

Germline CDR1 and CDR2: SSHAT and FNYEAQ (reference sequence). The CDR3 totals 16 residues. The sequences come from CD4+ T cells from PBMCs cultured without peptide, collected before COVID-19 vaccination. The chain couples TRBV7-7 to TRBJ2-2; 13 positions agree with TRBD2. This receptor was obtained from a human donor who had a prior SARS-CoV-2 infection. For the CDR3, the DNA is TGTGCTAGCAGCCCCCGGACTAGCGGGAGTGGCGGGGAGCTGTTTTTT. The encoded protein is CASSPRTSGSGGELFF.